This is a list of T cell receptor beta chains from one sample in a study of T cells in localized non-small cell lung cancer. The table came from immunoSEQ multiplex PCR; TCRdb's copy has only in-frame clones and leaves some out. The sample has approximately 28,000 clones; around 92% are singletons. The sequenced sample was peripheral blood mononuclear cells, obtained before any cancer treatment. These receptors were obtained from a woman aged 35 to 70 with stage III lung adenocarcinoma. The CDR3 runs from the conserved cysteine through the conserved F or W. D genes are given only for firm matches. The size field is filled for only some rows; it gives once, few, many or a size class.

TRBV2,TRBJ2-1,.,TRBD2,CASRRTSASSYNEQFF,TGTGCCAGCAGGAGGACTAGCGCCTCATCCTACAATGAGCAGTTCTTC
TRBV14,TRBJ2-3,.,TRBD2,CASSSGLAGWTDTQYF,TGTGCCAGCAGCTCGGGACTAGCGGGATGGACAGATACGCAGTATTTT
TRBV13,TRBJ2-1,.,TRBD2,CASSSWGGNNEQFF,TGTGCCAGCAGCTCCTGGGGGGGTAACAATGAGCAGTTCTTC
TRBV19,TRBJ2-3,.,.,CASSRGVETDTQYF,TGTGCCAGTAGTAGGGGGGTCGAAACAGATACGCAGTATTTT
TRBV10-3,TRBJ2-2,.,.,CAISGRRSANTGELFF,TGTGCCATCAGTGGGCGACGTAGCGCGAACACCGGGGAGCTGTTTTTT
TRBV7-8,TRBJ1-5,few,.,CASSSSRLGSNQPQHF,TGTGCCAGCAGCTCCTCGAGGTTAGGGAGCAATCAGCCCCAGCATTTT
TRBV5-1,TRBJ2-7,.,.,CAPGNSSYEQYF,TGCGCCCCCGGTAACAGTTCCTACGAGCAGTACTTC
TRBV19,TRBJ2-3,.,.,CASSIGRRTDTQYF,TGTGCCAGTAGTATTGGCAGGCGCACAGATACGCAGTATTTT
TRBV6-4,TRBJ1-2,.,.,CASPPSVANGYTF,TGTGCCAGCCCGCCCAGTGTGGCGAATGGCTACACCTTC
TRBV5-4,TRBJ2-2,once,.,CASSLDASEGTGELFF,TGTGCCAGCAGCTTGGATGCCTCCGAGGGGACCGGGGAGCTGTTTTTT
TRBV28,TRBJ1-2,once,TRBD1,CASSSDRVSIYGYTF,TGTGCCAGCAGTTCAGACAGGGTGTCTATCTATGGCTACACCTTC